This T cell receptor (beta chain) was documented in a study of T-cell memory formation after mild COVID-19. Across the study: Largely, TCR clusters stayed within a single donor.

This clonotype was counted many times. Its antigen remains unidentified. The V gene's germline CDR1 is SEHNR and CDR2 FQNEAQ (reference sequence). Trimming at V came to 5 bases and at J to 3 bases, leaving 9 bases not matched to a gene. The CDR3 consists of 15 residues. Notes on the study in general: Some responding clones appeared in pre-infection memory, suggesting cross-reactive memory joined. Second-wave clones that peaked on day 37 lacked confirmed SARS-CoV-2 specificity.

Using its own MiXCR run on the 5' RACE reads, TCRdb lists one record per CDR3 protein. The repertoire holds around 300,000 distinct CDR3 sequences, with 13% as singletons. The chain joins TRBV7-9 to TRBJ2-5; 7 bases map to TRBD1. Sequenced input: PBMCs or a T cell subset sorted from them (not recorded which). The sequence derives from a man in his late teens or twenties who had mild COVID-19 (a few samples of this study predate the infection). Cell type and time point are not known. CDR3 sequence: CASSHNRDSKETQYF. For the CDR3, the DNA is TGTGCCAGCAGCCACAACCGGGACAGTAAAGAGACCCAGTACTTC.